Sequencing of this T cell receptor (beta chain) was carried out in a study of spatial heterogeneity in lung cancer. Study as a whole: The average count in raw reads for each unique TCR and UMI combination exceeded eight appearances.

Looked up from germline, CDR1 is SGHRS and CDR2 is YFSETQ. V dropped 0 bases and J dropped 2 bases, with 8 bases sitting between them. This CDR3 contains 14 residues. Every TCR cDNA molecule bore a unique molecular identifier. TCRdb reprocessed the 5' RACE reads via MiXCR and lists one record per CDR3 protein. The sample carries more than 10,000 distinct CDR3 sequences, roughly 3.9% recorded once. At least ten counts were recorded for this clonotype. Its antigen remains unknown. This beta chain is off target for a library built for alpha chains, so its abundance means little. The time point was: sample taken at primary tumor resection. Unsorted whole RNA samples from tumor, nontumor lung or frozen PBMC were sequenced. Samples were obtained from 65 to 80 donors, all untreated early-stage non-small cell lung cancer patients. Whole-study findings and limits: Expanded tumor TCRs that were ubiquitous appeared in blood more at resection than follow-up.

The sequences come from PBMCs, collected at surgery. The chain has TRBV5-1 and TRBJ1-1; no reliable D call. The TCR sequence derives from a male donor with early-stage non-small cell lung cancer. Here the CDR3 DNA reads TGCGCCAGCAGCTTGGTGGCGGGAAACACTGAAGCTTTCTTT. Amino acids: CASSLVAGNTEAFF.